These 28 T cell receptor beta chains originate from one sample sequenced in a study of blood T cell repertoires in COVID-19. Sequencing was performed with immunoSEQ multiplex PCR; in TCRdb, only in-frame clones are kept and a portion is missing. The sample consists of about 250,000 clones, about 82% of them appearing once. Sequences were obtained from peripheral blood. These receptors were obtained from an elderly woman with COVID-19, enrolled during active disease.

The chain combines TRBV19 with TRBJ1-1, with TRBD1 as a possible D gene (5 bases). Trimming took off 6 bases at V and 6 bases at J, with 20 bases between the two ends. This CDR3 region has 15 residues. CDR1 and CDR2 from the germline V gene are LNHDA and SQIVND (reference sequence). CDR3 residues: CASRLRREGHAEAFF. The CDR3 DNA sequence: TGTGCCAGTAGGTTACGCAGGGAGGGGCACGCTGAAGCTTTCTTT.

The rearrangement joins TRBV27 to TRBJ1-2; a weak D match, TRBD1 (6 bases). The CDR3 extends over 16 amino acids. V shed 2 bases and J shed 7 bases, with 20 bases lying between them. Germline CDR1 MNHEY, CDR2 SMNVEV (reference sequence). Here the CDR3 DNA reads TGTGCCAGCAGTTTAACCTCATCCCGGCCAGGGGCTGGCTACACCTTC. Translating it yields CASSLTSSRPGAGYTF.

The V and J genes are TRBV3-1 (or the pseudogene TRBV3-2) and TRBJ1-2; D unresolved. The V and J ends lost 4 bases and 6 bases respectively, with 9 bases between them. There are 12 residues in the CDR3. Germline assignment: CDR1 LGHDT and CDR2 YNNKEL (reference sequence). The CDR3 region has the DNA TGTGCCAGCAGCCTGGGCGGGAATGGCTACACCTTC. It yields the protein CASSLGGNGYTF.

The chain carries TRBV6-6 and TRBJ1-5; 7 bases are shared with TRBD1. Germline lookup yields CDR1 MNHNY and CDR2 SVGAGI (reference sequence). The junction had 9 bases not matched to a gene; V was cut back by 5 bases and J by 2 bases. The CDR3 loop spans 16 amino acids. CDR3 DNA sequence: TGTGCCAGCAGTCGACGACAGGGTAGCGGCAATCAGCCCCAGCATTTT. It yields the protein CASSRRQGSGNQPQHF.

For the CDR3, the DNA is TGCGCCAGCAGCCATAACACCGGGGAGCTGTTTTTT. Protein sequence: CASSHNTGELFF. V gene TRBV10-2 combines with J gene TRBJ2-2; D not certain. Deletions cut 6 bases from V and 2 bases from J, with 4 bases between. CDR3 length: 12 residues. Germline lookup yields CDR1 WSHSY and CDR2 SAAADI.

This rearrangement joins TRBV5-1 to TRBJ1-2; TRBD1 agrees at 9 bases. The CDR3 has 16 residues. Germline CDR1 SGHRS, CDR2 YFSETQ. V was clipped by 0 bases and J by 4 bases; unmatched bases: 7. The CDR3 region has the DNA TGCGCCAGCAGCTTGGGGGGACAGGGAGGTTCCTATGGCTACACCTTC. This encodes CASSLGGQGGSYGYTF.

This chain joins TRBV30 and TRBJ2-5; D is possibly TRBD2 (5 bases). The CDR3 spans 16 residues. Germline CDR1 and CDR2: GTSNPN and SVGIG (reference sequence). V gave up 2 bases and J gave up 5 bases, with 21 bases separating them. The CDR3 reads CAWSPALSGSWETQYF. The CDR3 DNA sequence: TGTGCCTGGAGTCCAGCTTTGTCGGGGTCTTGGGAGACCCAGTACTTC.

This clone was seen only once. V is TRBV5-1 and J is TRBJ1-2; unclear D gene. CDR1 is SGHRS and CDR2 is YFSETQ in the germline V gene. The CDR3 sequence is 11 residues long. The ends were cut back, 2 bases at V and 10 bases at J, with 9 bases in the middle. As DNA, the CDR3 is TGCGCCAGCAGCTTACGGGATCACTACACCTTC. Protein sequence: CASSLRDHYTF.

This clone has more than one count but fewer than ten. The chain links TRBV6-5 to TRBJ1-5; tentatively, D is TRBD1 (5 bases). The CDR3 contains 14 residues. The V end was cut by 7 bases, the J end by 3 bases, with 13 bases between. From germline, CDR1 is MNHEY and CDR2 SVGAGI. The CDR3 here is CASTRQGPNQPQHF. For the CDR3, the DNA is TGTGCCAGCACGAGGCAGGGCCCCAATCAGCCCCAGCATTTT.

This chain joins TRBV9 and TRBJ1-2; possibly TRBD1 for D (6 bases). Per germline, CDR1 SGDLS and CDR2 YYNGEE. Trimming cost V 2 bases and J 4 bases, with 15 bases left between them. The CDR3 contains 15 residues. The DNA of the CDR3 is TGTGCCAGCAGCGTGACGGACACAGGGATCTATGGCTACACCTTC. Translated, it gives CASSVTDTGIYGYTF.

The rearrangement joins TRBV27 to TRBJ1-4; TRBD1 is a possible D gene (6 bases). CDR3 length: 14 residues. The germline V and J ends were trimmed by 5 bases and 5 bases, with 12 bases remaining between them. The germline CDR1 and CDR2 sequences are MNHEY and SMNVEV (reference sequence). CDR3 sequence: CASSPYQGNEKLFF. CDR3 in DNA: TGTGCCAGCAGTCCGTATCAGGGGAATGAAAAACTGTTTTTT.

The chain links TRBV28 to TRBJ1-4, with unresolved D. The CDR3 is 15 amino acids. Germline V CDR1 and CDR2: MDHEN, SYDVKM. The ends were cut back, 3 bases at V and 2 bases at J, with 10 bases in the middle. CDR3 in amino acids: CASSFRAATNEKLFF. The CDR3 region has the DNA TGTGCCAGCAGTTTTCGTGCGGCTACTAATGAAAAACTGTTTTTT.

The DNA for the CDR3 is TGTGCCAGCAGCTTAGGGACAGGGCTCCACGAGCAGTACTTC. It specifies CASSLGTGLHEQYF. The chain joins TRBV7-9 to TRBJ2-7; 8 bases agree with TRBD1. Trimming removed 1 base from V and 5 bases from J; junction bases left unmatched: 4. Germline CDR1 reads SEHNR; CDR2 reads FQNEAQ (reference sequence). The CDR3 is 14 amino acids.

CDR3 in amino acids: CASSLRLAGGDEQFF. Here the CDR3 DNA reads TGTGCCAGCAGCTTACGACTAGCGGGGGGCGATGAGCAGTTCTTC. This chain connects TRBV9 to TRBJ2-1, with 13 bases that match TRBD2. With V trimmed by 4 bases and J by 8 bases, 6 bases remained unmatched. Germline V gene lookup returns CDR1 SGDLS and CDR2 YYNGEE. The CDR3 consists of 15 residues.

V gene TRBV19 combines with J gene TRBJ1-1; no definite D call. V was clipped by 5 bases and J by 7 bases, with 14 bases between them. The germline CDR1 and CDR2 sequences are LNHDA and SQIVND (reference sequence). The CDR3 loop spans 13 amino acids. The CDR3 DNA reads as TGTGCCAGTAGTGTGCAAGTACCCGGTGAAGCTTTCTTT. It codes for CASSVQVPGEAFF. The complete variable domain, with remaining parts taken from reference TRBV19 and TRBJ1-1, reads DGGITQSPKYLFRKEGQNVTLSCEQNLNHDAMYWYRQDPGQGLRLIYYSQIVNDFQKGDIAEGYSVSREKKESFPLTVTSAQKNPTAFYLCASSVQVPGEAFFGQGTRLTVV.

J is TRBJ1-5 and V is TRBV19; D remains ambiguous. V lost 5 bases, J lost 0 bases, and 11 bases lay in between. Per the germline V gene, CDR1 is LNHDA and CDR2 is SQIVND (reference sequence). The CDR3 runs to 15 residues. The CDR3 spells CASSFGRDSNQPQHF. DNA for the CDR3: TGTGCCAGTAGTTTTGGACGGGATAGCAATCAGCCCCAGCATTTT.

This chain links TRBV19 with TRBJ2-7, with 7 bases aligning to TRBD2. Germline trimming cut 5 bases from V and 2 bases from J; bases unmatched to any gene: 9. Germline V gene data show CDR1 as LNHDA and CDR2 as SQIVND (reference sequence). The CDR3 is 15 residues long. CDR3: CASSRSGTTAYEQYF. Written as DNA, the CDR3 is TGTGCCAGTAGTCGATCCGGGACTACCGCCTACGAGCAGTACTTC.

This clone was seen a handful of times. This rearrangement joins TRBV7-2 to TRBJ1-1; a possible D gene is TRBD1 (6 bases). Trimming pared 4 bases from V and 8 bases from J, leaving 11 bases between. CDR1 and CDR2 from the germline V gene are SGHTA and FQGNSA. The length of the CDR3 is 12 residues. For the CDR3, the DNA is TGTGCCAGCAGCTCGCTCGGACAGGAAGCTTTCTTT. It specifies CASSSLGQEAFF. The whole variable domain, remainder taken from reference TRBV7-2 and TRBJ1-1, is GAGVSQSPSNKVTEKGKDVELRCDPISGHTALYWYRQSLGQGLEFLIYFQGNSAPDKSGLPSDRFSAERTGGSVSTLTIQRTQQEDSAVYLCASSSLGQEAFFGQGTRLTVV.

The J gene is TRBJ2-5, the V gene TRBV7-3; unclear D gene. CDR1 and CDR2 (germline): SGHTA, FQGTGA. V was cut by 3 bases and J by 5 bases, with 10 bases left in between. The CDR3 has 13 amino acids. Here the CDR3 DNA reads TGTGCCAGCAGCTTCTCAGTTCTGGAGACCCAGTACTTC. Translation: CASSFSVLETQYF.

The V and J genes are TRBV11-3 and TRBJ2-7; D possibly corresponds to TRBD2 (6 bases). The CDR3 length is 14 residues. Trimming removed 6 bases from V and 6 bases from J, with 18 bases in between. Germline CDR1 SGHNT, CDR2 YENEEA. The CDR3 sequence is CASSLGLPGSEQYF. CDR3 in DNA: TGTGCCAGCAGTCTGGGACTCCCCGGTAGCGAGCAGTACTTC.

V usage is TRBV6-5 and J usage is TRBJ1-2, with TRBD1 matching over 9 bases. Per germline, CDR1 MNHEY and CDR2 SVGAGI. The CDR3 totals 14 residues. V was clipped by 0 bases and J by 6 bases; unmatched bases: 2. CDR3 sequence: CASSYSGTGNGYTF. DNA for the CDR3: TGTGCCAGCAGTTACTCCGGGACAGGGAATGGCTACACCTTC.

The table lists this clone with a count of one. This chain's CDR3 is CASSTNHSPLHF. The CDR3 DNA follows: TGTGCCAGCTCGACTAACCATTCACCCCTCCACTTT. The chain is built from TRBV28 and TRBJ1-6; D is unresolved. Germline lookup yields CDR1 MDHEN and CDR2 SYDVKM. V was shortened by 8 bases and J by 8 bases, with 10 bases between the two germline ends. The CDR3 length is 12 residues.

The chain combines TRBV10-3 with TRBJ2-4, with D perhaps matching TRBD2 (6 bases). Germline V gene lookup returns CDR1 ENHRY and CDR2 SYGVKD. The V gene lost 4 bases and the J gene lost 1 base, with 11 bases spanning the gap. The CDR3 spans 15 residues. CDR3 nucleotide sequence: TGTGCCATCAGTGGGGGGGTTCAGGCCAAAAACATTCAGTACTTC. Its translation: CAISGGVQAKNIQYF.

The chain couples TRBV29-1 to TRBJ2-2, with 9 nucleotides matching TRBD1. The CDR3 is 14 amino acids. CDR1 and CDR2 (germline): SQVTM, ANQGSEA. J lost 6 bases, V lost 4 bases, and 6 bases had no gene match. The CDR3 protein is CSVGQGVYAGELFF. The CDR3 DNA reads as TGCAGCGTTGGACAGGGGGTATACGCCGGGGAGCTGTTTTTT.

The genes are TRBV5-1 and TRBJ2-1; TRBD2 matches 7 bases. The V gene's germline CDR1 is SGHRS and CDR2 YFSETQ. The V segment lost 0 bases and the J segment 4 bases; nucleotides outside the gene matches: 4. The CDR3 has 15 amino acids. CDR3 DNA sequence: TGCGCCAGCAGCTTGGGGTCTAGCGGTTACAATGAGCAGTTCTTC. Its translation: CASSLGSSGYNEQFF.

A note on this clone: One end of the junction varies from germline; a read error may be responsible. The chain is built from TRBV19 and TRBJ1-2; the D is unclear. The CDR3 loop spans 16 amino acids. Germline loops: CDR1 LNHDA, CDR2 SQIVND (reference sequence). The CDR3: CASNPLTAKTNYGYTF. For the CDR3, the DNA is TGTGCGAGTAATCCCTTAACAGCCAAGACTAACTATGGCTACACCTTC.

CDR3 residues: CASSTGEVGFF. For the CDR3, the DNA is TGTGCCAGCAGCACCGGGGAAGTGGGGTTCTTC. The chain couples TRBV2 to TRBJ2-1; D may be TRBD2 (5 bases). The CDR3 is 11 residues long. Trimming cost V 6 bases and J 15 bases, with 15 bases left between them. Germline assignment: CDR1 SNHLY and CDR2 FYNNEI.

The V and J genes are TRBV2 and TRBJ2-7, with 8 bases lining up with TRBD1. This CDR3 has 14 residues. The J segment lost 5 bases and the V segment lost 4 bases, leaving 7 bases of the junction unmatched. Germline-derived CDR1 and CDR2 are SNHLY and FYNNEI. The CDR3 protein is CASSGTGGRNEQYF. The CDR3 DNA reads TGTGCCAGCAGTGGCACAGGGGGGCGGAACGAGCAGTACTTC.